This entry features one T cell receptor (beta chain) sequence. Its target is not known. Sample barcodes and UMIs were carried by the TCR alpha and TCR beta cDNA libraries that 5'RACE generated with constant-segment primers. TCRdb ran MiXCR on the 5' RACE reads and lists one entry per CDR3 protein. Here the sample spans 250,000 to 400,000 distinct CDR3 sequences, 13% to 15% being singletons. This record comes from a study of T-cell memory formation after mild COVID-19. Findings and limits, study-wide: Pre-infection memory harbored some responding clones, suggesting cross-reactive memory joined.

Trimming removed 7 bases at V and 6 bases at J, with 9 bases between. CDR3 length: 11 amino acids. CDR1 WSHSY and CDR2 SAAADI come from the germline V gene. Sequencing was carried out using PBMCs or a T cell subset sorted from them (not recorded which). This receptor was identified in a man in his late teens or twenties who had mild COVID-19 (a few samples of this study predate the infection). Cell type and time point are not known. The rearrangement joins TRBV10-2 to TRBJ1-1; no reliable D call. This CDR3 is CASTGGAEAFF. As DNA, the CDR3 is TGCGCCAGCACGGGCGGGGCTGAAGCTTTCTTT.